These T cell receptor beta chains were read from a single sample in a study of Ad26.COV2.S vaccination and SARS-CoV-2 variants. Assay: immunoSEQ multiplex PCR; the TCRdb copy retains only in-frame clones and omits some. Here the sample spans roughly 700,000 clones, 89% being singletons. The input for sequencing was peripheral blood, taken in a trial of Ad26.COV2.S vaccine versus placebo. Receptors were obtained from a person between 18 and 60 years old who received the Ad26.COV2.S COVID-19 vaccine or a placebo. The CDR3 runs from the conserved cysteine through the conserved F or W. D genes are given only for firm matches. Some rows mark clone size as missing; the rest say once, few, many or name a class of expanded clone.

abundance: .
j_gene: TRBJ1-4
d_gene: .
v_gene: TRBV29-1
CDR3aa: CSGLAVEKLFF
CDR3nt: TGCAGCGGTTTGGCGGTTGAAAAACTGTTTTTT

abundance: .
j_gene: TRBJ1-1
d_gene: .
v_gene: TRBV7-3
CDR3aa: CASSLSPVLNTEAFF
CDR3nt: TGTGCCAGCAGCTTAAGTCCAGTTTTAAACACTGAAGCTTTCTTT

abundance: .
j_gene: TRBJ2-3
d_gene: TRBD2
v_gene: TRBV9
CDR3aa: CASTTLTSGRTDTQYF
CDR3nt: TGTGCCAGCACCACCTTGACTAGCGGACGCACAGATACGCAGTATTTT

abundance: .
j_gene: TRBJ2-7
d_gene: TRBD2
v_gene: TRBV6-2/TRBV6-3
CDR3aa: CASSPHGTSGEKSSYEQYF
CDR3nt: TGTGCCAGCAGCCCTCACGGGACTAGCGGGGAAAAGAGCTCCTACGAGCAGTACTTC

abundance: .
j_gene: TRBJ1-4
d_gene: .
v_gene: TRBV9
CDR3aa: CASSALQGTNEKLFF
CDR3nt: TGTGCCAGCAGCGCCCTACAGGGCACTAATGAAAAACTGTTTTTT

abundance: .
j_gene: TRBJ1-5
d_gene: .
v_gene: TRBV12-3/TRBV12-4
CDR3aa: CASSWSNQPQHF
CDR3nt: TGTGCCAGCAGTTGGAGCAATCAGCCCCAGCATTTT

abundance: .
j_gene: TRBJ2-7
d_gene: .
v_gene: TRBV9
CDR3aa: CASSVGGLSNYEQYF
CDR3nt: TGTGCCAGCAGCGTAGGCGGACTCTCGAATTACGAGCAGTACTTC

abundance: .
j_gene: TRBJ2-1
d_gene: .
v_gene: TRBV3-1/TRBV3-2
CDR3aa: CASSQDWVNEQFF
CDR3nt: TGTGCCAGCAGCCAAGATTGGGTAAACGAGCAGTTCTTC

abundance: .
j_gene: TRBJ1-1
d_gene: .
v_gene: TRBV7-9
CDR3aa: CASSFPPPTEAFF
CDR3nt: TGTGCCAGCAGCTTTCCCCCCCCCACTGAAGCTTTCTTT

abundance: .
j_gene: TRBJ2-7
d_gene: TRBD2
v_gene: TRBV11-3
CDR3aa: CASSFLAGSEQYF
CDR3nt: TGTGCCAGCAGCTTTTTAGCGGGAAGCGAGCAGTACTTC

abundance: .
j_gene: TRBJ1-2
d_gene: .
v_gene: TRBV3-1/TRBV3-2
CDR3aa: CASSQATTGYTF
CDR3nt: TGTGCCAGCAGCCAAGCAACGACAGGCTACACCTTC

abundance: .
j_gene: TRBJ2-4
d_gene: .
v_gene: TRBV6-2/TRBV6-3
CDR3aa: CASSYVGLAKNIQYF
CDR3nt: TGTGCCAGCAGTTACGTGGGTTTAGCCAAAAACATTCAGTACTTC

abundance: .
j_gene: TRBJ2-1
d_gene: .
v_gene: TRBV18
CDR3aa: CASSPLTGEGEQFF
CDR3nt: TGTGCCAGCTCACCACTCACGGGAGAAGGTGAGCAGTTCTTC

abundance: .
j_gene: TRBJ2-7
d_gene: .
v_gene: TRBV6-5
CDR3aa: CASSYSNLAGVNEQYF
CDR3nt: TGTGCCAGCAGTTACTCGAATTTGGCAGGGGTGAACGAGCAGTACTTC

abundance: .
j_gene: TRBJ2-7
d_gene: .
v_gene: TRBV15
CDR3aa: CATSRDPPGLGYEQYF
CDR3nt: TGTGCCACCAGCAGAGATCCCCCGGGGCTCGGGTACGAGCAGTACTTC

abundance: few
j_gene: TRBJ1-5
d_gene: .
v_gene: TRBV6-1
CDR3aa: CASSEGGGGQPQHF
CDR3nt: TGTGCCAGCAGTGAAGGAGGGGGTGGGCAGCCCCAGCATTTT

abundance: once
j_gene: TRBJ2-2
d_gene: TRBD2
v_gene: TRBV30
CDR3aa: CATEGGGRGTGELFF
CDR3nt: TGTGCCACGGAGGGCGGGGGGCGCGGCACCGGGGAGCTGTTTTTT

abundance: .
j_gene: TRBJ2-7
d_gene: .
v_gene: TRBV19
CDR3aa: CASSAGTRRYEQYF
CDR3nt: TGTGCCAGTAGTGCGGGGACTCGGAGATACGAGCAGTACTTC

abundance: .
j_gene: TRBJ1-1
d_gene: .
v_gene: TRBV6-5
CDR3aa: CASRYTQNTEAFF
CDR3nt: TGTGCCAGCAGGTATACTCAGAACACTGAAGCTTTCTTT

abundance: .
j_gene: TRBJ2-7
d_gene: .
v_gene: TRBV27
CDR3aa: CASSLIGRAPYEQYF
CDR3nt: TGTGCCAGCAGTTTAATTGGGCGGGCTCCCTACGAGCAGTACTTC

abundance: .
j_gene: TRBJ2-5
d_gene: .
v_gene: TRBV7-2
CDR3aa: CASSLDGGPGLETQYF
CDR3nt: TGTGCCAGCAGCTTAGACGGTGGCCCGGGTCTCGAGACCCAGTACTTC

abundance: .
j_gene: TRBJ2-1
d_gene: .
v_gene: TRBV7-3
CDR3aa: CASSQAYGSYNEQFF
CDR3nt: TGTGCCAGCAGCCAGGCGTACGGCTCCTACAATGAGCAGTTCTTC

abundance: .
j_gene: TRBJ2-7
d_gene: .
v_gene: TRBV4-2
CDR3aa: CASSQVRRTEQYF
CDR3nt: TGTGCCAGCAGCCAAGTCCGTCGTACCGAGCAGTACTTC

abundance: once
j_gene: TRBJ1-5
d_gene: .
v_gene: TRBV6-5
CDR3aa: CATSLEYNQPQHF
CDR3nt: TGTGCCACCTCCCTCGAGTATAATCAGCCCCAGCATTTT

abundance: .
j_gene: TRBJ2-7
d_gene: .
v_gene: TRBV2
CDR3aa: CASGPGGPLSYEQYF
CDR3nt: TGTGCCAGCGGTCCCGGGGGGCCTCTCTCCTACGAGCAGTACTTC

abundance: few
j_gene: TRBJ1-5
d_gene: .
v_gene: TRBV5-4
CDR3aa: CASSSLGGPQHF
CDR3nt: TGTGCCAGCAGCAGTTTAGGGGGGCCCCAGCATTTT

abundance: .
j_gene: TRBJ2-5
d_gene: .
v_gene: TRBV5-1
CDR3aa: CASSFQETQYF
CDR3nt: TGCGCCAGCAGCTTTCAAGAGACCCAGTACTTC

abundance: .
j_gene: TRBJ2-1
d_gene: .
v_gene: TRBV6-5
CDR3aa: CASSTTHNEQFF
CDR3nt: TGTGCCAGCAGTACGACTCACAATGAGCAGTTCTTC

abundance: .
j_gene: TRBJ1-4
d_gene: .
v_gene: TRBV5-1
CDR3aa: CASSSPGLGEGKLFF
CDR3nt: TGCGCCAGCAGCTCCCCGGGCCTGGGGGAGGGAAAACTGTTTTTT

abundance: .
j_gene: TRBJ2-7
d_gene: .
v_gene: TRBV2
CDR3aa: CASSEGGPREYF
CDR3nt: TGTGCCAGCAGTGAGGGTGGACCGAGGGAGTACTTC

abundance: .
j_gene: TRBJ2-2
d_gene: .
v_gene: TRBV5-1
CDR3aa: CASSPVAGQGTGELFF
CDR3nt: TGCGCCAGCAGCCCCGTAGCGGGACAGGGAACCGGGGAGCTGTTTTTT

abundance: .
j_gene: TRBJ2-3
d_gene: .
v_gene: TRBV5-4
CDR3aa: CASSLGGASTDTQYF
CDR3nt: TGTGCCAGCAGCTTGGGAGGGGCTAGTACCGATACGCAGTATTTT

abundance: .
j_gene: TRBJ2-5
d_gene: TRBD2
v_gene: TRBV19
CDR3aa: CASNRGGTSGEETQYF
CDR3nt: TGTGCCAGTAATAGGGGGGGAACTAGCGGGGAAGAGACCCAGTACTTC

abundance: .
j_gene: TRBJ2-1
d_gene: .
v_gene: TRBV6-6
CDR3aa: CASSYGDGRYNEQFF
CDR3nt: TGTGCCAGCAGTTACGGGGACGGCCGATACAATGAGCAGTTCTTC

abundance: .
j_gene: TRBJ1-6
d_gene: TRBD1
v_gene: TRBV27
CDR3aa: CASSRGTGSSYNSPLHF
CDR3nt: TGTGCCAGCAGCCGGGGGACAGGGAGCTCCTATAATTCACCCCTCCACTTT

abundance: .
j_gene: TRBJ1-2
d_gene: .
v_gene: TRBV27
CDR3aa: CASRGTSYYGYTF
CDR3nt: TGTGCCAGCAGAGGAACCTCCTACTATGGCTACACCTTC

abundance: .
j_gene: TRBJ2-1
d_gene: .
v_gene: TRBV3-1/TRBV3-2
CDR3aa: CASSPPGNNEQFF
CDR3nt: TGTGCCAGCAGCCCTCCAGGGAACAATGAGCAGTTCTTC

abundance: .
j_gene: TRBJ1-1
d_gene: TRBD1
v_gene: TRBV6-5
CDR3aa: CATTGQGVWNTEAFF
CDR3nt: TGTGCCACCACCGGACAGGGGGTTTGGAACACTGAAGCTTTCTTT

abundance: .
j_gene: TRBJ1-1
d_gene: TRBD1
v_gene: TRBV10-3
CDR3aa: CAISEPPGTVNTEAFF
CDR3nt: TGTGCCATCAGTGAGCCCCCCGGGACAGTGAACACTGAAGCTTTCTTT

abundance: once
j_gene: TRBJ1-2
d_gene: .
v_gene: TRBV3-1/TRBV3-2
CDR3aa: CASSLKTGPDTF
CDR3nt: TGTGCCAGCAGCCTGAAGACAGGACCAGACACCTTC

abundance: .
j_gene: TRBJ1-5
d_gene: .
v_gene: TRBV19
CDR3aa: CASSMGAGPYQPQHF
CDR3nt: TGTGCCAGTAGTATGGGGGCAGGACCGTATCAGCCCCAGCATTTT

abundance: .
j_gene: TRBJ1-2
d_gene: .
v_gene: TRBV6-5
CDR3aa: CASSVNGQGYGYTF
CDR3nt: TGTGCCAGTTCAGTCAACGGACAAGGCTATGGCTACACCTTC

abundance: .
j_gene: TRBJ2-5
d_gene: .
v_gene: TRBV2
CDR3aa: CASSPQGLAGETQYF
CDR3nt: TGTGCCAGCAGCCCCCAGGGGCTAGCTGGGGAGACCCAGTACTTC